The clone carrying this T cell receptor (beta chain) has more than one count but fewer than ten. What it recognizes is unknown. TCRdb recomputed calls from the 5' RACE reads with MiXCR, one row per CDR3 protein. This repertoire shows around 320,000 distinct CDR3 sequences, around 4.5% found once; its top ten account for 15% to 20%. V gave up 0 bases and J gave up 0 bases, with 9 bases separating them. Germline V gene sequence: CDR1 LGHNA, CDR2 YNFKEQ. There are 16 residues in the CDR3. These data come from a study of T cells after yellow fever vaccination. Overall study: SMART-Seq v4 Ultra Low Input prepared libraries from low-cell fractions.

Findings and caveats of the study: There was a possibility that FACS-sorted repertoires contained abundant clonotypes contaminating from the bulk population. The appearance of a small share of clonotypes in both CD4 and CD8 compartments was observed.

The chain uses TRBV4-2 and TRBJ2-1, with D perhaps TRBD2 (5 bases). The TCR sequence derives from a man between 18 and 29 years old who received the YFV17D yellow fever vaccine. Sequenced material: PBMCs, taken 15 days after the yellow fever booster vaccination. CDR3 sequence (DNA): TGTGCCAGCAGCCAAGAGGACTGGAGCTCCTACAATGAGCAGTTCTTC. Translation gives CASSQEDWSSYNEQFF.